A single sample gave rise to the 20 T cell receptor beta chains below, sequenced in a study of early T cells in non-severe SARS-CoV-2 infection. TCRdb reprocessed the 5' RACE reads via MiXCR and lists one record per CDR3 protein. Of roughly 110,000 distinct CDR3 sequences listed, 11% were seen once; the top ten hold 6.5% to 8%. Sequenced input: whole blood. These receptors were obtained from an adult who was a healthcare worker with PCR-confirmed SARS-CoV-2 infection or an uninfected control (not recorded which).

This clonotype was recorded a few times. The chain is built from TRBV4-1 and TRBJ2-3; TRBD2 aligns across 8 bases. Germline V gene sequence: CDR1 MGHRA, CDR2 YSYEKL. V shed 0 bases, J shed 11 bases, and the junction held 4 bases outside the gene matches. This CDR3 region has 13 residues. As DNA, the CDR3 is TGCGCCAGCAGCCAAGAGGGGACTAGGAAGCAGTATTTT. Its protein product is CASSQEGTRKQYF.

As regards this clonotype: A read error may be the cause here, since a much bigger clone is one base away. The CDR3 nucleotides are TGTGCCAGCAGTTTCATGGGACAGGGATATGGCTACACCTTC. This codes for CASSFMGQGYGYTF. The chain combines TRBV27 with TRBJ1-2, with 9 bases fitting TRBD1. V was clipped by 3 bases and J by 5 bases; unmatched bases: 4. This CDR3 comprises 14 residues. Germline values: CDR1 MNHEY, CDR2 SMNVEV (reference sequence).

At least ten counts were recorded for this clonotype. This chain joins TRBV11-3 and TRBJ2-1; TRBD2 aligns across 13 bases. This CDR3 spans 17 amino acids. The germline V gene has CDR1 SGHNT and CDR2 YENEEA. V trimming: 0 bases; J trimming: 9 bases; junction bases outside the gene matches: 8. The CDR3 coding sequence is TGTGCCAGCAGCTTAGATCGGGGACTAGCGGGATTGAGTGAGCAGTTCTTC. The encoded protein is CASSLDRGLAGLSEQFF.

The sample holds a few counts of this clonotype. The chain's CDR3 is CASSLGPGSTEAFF. Here the CDR3 DNA reads TGTGCCAGCAGTTTGGGTCCAGGGTCAACTGAAGCTTTCTTT. The chain recombines TRBV12-3 or TRBV12-4 with TRBJ1-1; weak D call: TRBD1 (5 bases). This CDR3 spans 14 amino acids. The V end was cut by 3 bases, the J end by 5 bases, with 13 bases between.

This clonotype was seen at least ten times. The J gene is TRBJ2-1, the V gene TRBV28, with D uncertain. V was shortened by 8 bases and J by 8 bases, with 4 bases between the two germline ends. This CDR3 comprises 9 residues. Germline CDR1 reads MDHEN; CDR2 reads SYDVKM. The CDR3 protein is CASGYEQFF. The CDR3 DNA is TGTGCCAGCGGCTATGAGCAGTTCTTC. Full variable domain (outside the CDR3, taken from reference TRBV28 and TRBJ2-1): DVKVTQSSRYLVKRTGEKVFLECVQDMDHENMFWYRQDPGLGLRLIYFSYDVKMKEKGDIPEGYSVSREKKERFSLILESASTNQTSMYLCASGYEQFFGPGTRLTVL.

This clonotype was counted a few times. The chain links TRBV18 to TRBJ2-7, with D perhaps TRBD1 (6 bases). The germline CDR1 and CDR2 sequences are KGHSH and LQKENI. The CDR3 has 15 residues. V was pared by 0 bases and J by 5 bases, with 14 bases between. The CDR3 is CASSPPGQGQNEQYF. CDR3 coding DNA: TGTGCCAGCTCACCACCGGGTCAGGGGCAAAACGAGCAGTACTTC.

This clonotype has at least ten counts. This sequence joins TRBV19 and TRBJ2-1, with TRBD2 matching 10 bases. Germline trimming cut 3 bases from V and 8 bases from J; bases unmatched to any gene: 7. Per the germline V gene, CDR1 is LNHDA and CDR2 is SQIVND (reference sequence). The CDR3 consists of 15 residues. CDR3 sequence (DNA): TGTGCCAGTAGTATCAGGCTAGCGGGAGCACATGAGCAGTTCTTC. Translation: CASSIRLAGAHEQFF.

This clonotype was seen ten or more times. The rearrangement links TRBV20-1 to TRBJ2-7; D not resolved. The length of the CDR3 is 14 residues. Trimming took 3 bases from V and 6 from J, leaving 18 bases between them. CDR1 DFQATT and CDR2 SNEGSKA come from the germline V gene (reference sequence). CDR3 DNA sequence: TGCAGTGCTAGGGACGGACCCGATAACTCCGAGCAGTACTTC. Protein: CSARDGPDNSEQYF.

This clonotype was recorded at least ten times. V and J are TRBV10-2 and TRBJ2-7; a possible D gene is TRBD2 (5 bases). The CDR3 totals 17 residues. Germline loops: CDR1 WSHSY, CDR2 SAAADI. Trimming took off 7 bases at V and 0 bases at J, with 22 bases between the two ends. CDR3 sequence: CASTLPSDGIYSYEQYF. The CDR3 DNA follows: TGCGCCAGCACTTTGCCTTCCGACGGGATCTACTCCTACGAGCAGTACTTC.

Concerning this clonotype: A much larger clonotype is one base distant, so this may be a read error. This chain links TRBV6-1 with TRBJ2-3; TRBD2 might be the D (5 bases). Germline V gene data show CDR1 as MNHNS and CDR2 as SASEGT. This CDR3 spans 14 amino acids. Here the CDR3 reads CASSLGKATETQYF. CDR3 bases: TGTGCCAGCAGCCTCGGGAAGGCTACAGAAACGCAGTATTTT.

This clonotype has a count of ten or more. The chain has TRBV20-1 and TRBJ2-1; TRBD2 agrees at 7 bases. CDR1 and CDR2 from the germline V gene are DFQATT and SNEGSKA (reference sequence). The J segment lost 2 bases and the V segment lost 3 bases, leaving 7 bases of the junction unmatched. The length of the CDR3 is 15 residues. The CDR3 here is CSASFGGRTYNEQFF. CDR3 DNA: TGCAGTGCTAGTTTTGGCGGGAGAACCTACAATGAGCAGTTCTTC.

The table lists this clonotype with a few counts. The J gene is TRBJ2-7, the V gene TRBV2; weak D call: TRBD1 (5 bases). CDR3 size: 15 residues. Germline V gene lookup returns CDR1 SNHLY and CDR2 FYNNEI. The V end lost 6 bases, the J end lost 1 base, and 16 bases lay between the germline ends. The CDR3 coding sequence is TGTGCCAGCAGGCTTGACAGCCCCACATCCTACGAGCAGTACTTC. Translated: CASRLDSPTSYEQYF.

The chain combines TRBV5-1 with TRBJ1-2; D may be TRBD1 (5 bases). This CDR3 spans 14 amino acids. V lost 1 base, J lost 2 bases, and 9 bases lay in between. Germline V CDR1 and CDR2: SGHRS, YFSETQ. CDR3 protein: CASSLTTDNYGYTF. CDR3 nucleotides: TGCGCCAGCAGCTTGACGACAGACAACTATGGCTACACCTTC.

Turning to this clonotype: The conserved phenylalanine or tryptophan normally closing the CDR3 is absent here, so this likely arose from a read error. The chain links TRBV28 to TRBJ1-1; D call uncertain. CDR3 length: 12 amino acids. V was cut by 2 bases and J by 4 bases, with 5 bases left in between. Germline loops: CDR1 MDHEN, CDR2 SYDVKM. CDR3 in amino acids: CASSLARTEAFY. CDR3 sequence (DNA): TGTGCCAGCAGTTTAGCCCGCACTGAAGCTTTCTAT.

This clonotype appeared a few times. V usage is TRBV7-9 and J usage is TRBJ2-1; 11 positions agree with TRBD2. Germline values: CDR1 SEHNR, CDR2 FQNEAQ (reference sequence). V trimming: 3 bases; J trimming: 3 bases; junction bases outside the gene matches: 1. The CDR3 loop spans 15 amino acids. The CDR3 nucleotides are TGTGCCAGCAGCTTGGGACTAGCGGACTACAATGAGCAGTTCTTC. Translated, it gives CASSLGLADYNEQFF.

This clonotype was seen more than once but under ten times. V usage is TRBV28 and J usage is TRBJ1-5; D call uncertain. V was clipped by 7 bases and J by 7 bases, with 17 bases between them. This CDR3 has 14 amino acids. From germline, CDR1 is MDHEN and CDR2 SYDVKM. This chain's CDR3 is CASIISGSGQPQHF. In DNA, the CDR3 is TGTGCCAGCATCATATCCGGGAGCGGCCAGCCCCAGCATTTT.

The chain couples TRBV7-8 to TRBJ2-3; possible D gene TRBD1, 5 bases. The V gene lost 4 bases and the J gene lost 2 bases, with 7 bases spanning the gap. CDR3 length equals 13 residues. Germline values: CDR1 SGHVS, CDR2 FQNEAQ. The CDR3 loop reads CASSSQVTDTQYF. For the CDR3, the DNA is TGTGCCAGCAGCTCACAGGTCACAGATACGCAGTATTTT.

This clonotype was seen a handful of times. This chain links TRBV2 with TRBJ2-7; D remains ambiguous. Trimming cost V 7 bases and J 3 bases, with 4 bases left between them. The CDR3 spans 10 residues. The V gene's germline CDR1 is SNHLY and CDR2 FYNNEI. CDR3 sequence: CASKHYEQYF. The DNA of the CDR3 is TGTGCCAGCAAGCACTACGAGCAGTACTTC. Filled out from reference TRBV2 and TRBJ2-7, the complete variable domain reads EPEVTQTPSHQVTQMGQEVILRCVPISNHLYFYWYRQILGQKVEFLVSFYNNEISEKSEIFDDQFSVERPDGSNFTLKIRSTKLEDSAMYFCASKHYEQYFGPGTRLTVT.

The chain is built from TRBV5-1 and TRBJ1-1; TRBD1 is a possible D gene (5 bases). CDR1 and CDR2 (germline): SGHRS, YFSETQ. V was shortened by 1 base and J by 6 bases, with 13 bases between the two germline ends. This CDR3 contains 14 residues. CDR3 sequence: CASSLSLKGAEAFF. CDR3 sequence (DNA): TGCGCCAGCAGCTTGTCCCTTAAAGGGGCTGAAGCTTTCTTT.

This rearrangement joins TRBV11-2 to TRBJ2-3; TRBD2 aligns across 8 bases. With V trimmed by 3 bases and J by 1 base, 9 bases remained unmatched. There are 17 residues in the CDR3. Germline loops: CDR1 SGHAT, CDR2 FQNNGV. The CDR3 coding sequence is TGTGCCAGCAGCTTCCCTCCGACTAGCGAGGGCACAGATACGCAGTATTTT. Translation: CASSFPPTSEGTDTQYF.